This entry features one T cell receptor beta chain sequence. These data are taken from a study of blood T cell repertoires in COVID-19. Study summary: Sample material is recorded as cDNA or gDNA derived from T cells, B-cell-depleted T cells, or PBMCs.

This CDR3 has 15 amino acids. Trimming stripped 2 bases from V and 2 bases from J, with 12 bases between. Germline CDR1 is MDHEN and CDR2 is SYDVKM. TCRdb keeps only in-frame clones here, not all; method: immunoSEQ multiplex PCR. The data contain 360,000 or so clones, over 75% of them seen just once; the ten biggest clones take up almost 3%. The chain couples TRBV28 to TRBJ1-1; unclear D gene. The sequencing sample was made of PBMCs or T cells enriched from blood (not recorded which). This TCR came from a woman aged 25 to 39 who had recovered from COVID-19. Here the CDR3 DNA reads TGTGCCAGCAGTTTACATTCCGCGGGAAACACTGAAGCTTTCTTT. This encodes CASSLHSAGNTEAFF.